This T cell receptor (beta chain) stems from a study of identical twins. TCRdb reprocessed the 5' RACE reads via MiXCR and lists one record per CDR3 protein. The sample shows hundreds of thousands of distinct CDR3 sequences, about 20% of them seen only once. Details on this clonotype: Its specificity is not known.

Trimming took off 4 bases at V and 3 bases at J, with 12 bases between the two ends. The CDR3 has 13 amino acids. The germline V gene encodes CDR1 DFQATT and CDR2 SNEGSKA (reference sequence). General observations from the study: When twins shared out-of-frame alpha sequences, those sequences had excess low generation probability. Insertions were reduced in abundant cord blood beta clonotypes but not in memory repertoires.

These data were likewise used in another study, on T cells expressing NK-cell markers.

The clonotype was recovered from a young woman in good health. Material for sequencing was PBMCs. The rearrangement uses TRBV20-1 and TRBJ1-1; no clear D gene. CDR3: CSANVRWDTEAFF. The DNA for the CDR3 is TGCAGTGCTAATGTTAGGTGGGACACTGAAGCTTTCTTT.